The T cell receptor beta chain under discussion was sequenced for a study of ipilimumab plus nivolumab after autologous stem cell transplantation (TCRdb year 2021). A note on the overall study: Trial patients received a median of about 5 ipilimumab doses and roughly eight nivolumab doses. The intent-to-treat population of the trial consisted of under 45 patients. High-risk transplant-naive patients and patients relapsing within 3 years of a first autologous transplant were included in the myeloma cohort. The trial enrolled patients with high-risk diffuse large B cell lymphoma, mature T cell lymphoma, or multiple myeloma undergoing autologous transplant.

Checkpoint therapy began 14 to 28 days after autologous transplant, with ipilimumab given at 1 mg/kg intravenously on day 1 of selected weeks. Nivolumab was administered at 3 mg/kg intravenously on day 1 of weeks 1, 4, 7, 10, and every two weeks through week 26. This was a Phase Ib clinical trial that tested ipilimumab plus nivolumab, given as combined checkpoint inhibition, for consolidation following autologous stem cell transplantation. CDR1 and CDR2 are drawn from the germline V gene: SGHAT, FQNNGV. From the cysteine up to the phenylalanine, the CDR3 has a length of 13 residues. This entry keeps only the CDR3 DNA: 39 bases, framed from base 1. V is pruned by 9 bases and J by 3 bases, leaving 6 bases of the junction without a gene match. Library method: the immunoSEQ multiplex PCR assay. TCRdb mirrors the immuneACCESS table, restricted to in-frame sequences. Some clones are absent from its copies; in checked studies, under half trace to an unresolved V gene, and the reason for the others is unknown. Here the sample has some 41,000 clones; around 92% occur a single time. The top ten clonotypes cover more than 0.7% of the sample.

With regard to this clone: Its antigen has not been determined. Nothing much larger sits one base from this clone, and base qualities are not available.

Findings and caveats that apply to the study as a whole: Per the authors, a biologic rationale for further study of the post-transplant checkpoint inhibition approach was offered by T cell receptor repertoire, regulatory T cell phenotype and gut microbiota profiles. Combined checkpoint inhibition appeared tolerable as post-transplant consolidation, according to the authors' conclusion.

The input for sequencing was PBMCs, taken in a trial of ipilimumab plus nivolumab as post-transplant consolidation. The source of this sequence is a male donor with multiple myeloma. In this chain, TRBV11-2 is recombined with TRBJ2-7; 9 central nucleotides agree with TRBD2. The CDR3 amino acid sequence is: CASSLAGIYEQYF. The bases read TGTGCCAGTAGCCTAGCGGGAATCTACGAGCAGTACTTC. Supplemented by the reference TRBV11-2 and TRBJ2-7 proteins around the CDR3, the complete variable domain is EAGVAQSPRYKIIEKRQSVAFWCNPISGHATLYWYQQILGQGPKLLIQFQNNGVVDDSQLPKDRFSAERLKGVDSTLKIQPAKLEDSAVYLCASSLAGIYEQYFGPGTRLTVT.